This entry describes one T cell receptor (beta chain). CDR3 length: 15 residues. Per germline, CDR1 MDHEN and CDR2 SYDVKM. Germline trimming cut 6 bases from V and 1 base from J; bases unmatched to any gene: 8. The entry originates in a study of blood T cell repertoires in COVID-19. The assay was immunoSEQ multiplex PCR, and TCRdb's table has in-frame clones only and misses some. The repertoire holds 300,000 to 400,000 clones, with 65% to 90% as singletons. The sequenced sample consisted of PBMCs or T cells enriched from blood (not recorded which). V and J are TRBV28 and TRBJ1-1, with 7 bases that match TRBD1. The receptor was derived from a woman aged 40 to 50 with acute COVID-19. CDR3: CASRWGTDSNTEAFF. In DNA, the CDR3 is TGTGCCAGCAGATGGGGGACAGACTCGAACACTGAAGCTTTCTTT.